This T cell receptor beta chain came from a study of post-analysis software for immune sequencing data. Study summary: Secondary progressive, relapsing-remitting and progressive-relapsing multiple sclerosis were among the included disease courses.

Every TCR beta cDNA library bore unique molecular identifiers. Input of roughly 0.85 to 11 million T cells yielded hundreds of thousands of cDNA molecules. TCRdb reprocessed the PCR reads with MiXCR, giving one entry per CDR3 protein. Of hundreds of thousands of distinct CDR3 sequences detected, approximately 46% appear once; the ten largest clones hold about 12%. Study outcomes and limitations: Under F measure analysis, samples from one preparation batch co-clustered strongly. Among multiple sclerosis patients, normalized Chao1 diversity was significantly below that of controls. The study found TRBV5-6, TRBV5-1 and TRBV20-1 among five TRBV segments more frequent in patients than controls.

V lost 6 bases and J lost 3; bases outside the gene matches: 18. The germline CDR1 and CDR2 sequences are ENHRY and SYGVKD. CDR3 length: 19 residues. In the case of this clonotype: No antigen is known for it.

The sample taken for sequencing was blood. The TCR sequence derives from a girl between 10 and 17 years old with multiple sclerosis. This chain links TRBV10-3 with TRBJ2-7, with TRBD2 identical over 12 bases. CDR3 DNA sequence: TGTGCCATCAGCGTACCCTCGACAGAGACTAGCGGGAGACTCTACGAGCAGTACTTC. This encodes CAISVPSTETSGRLYEQYF.